This T cell receptor (beta chain) was sequenced during a study of blood T cell repertoires in COVID-19 (dated by TCRdb to between 2020 and 2021). Concerning the study at large: Samples covering the acute and convalescent phases of COVID-19 were provided by collaborators in the United States, Italy and Spain. The material from the prospective study consisted of cDNA or gDNA derived from T cells, B-cell-depleted T cells, or PBMCs. The sample metadata nearly always contained a de-identified subject ID, COVID-19 status, age in years and sex. Samples came from the ongoing ImmuneRACE study (first 160 participants) plus 1,254 subjects from 6 global collaborators. The repertoires were released in a freely available public database intended as a resource for research on the immune response to SARS-CoV-2. Where HLA class I and class II types were available, the types were taken from metadata supplied by the sample provider, not from assay-based typing. The dataset comprised deeply sampled blood TCRbeta repertoires from subjects exposed to, actively infected with, or recovered from COVID-19. General findings and caveats noted by the study authors: The amount of clinical and demographic metadata varied by source and participant and was provided uncurated.

Via the germline V gene (reference sequence), CDR1 is LNHNV and CDR2 YYDKDF. The CDR3 has 14 amino acids, counting the end cysteine and phenylalanine. Only the CDR3 DNA is retained, 42 bases long and in frame from the first base. Trimmed from V: 6 bases; trimmed from J: 9 bases; junction bases lacking a gene match: 11. Each collaborating institution followed its own protocols to collect whole blood in K2EDTA tubes. For TCRbeta analysis, collaborators shipped samples as frozen whole blood, isolated PBMCs, or DNA extracted from either of those sample types. TCRbeta CDR3 regions were amplified from genomic DNA by means of the immunoSEQ Assay, a bias-controlled multiplex PCR. Processing in the source paper ran as follows. Within the assay, amplification of reference gene primers was used to estimate how many nucleated cells each sample contained. To quantify the absolute abundance of each unique TCRbeta CDR3 rearrangement, sequence reads were collapsed and filtered. Productive Simpson clonality was computed per sample as the square root of Simpson's diversity index over productive rearrangements. TCRdb obtained this table from immuneACCESS and retained in-frame rearrangements with V and J assigned. These tables miss some clones; where compared with another copy, unresolved V genes account for less than half of the shortfall, and the remainder is unexplained. D and trimming were read from the DNA, whereas the V and J calls and clone size are those reported in that table. For this sample there are about 60,000 clones; 88% appear just once. The top ten clones comprise about 4.4% of the sample.

As to this clone: Its cognate antigen has yet to be identified. Base qualities are not at hand, and no much larger clone is one base apart.

The sequence was obtained from a man aged 55-75 years with acute or convalescent COVID-19. The chain couples TRBV15 to TRBJ2-1; TRBD2 aligns with 7 central bases. Sequenced input: peripheral blood. CDR3 reads: CATSKVRGVGEQFF. The base sequence is TGTGCCACCAGTAAGGTCCGGGGGGTAGGTGAGCAGTTCTTC.